Described below is a single TCR beta chain sequence and its context. What antigen it recognizes has not been identified. Within one base of it there is no much larger clone, and no base qualities were kept. The immunoSEQ Assay, a bias-controlled multiplex PCR, was used to amplify TCRbeta CDR3 regions from genomic DNA. In the original analysis: The number of nucleated cells in each sample was estimated from the amplification of reference gene primers within the assay. Sequence reads were collapsed and filtered to measure the absolute abundance of every unique TCRbeta CDR3 rearrangement. For each sample, productive Simpson clonality was calculated as the square root of Simpson's diversity index over productive rearrangements. The immuneACCESS repertoire file appears here via TCRdb, limited to in-frame rearrangements. These files lack a portion of the clones; in checked studies, under half of the deficit traces to unresolved V genes, and the cause of the others is not known. Clone size and V and J calls were adopted from that table, with D and trimming inferred from the DNA. The sample table holds under 250,000 clones, of which roughly 80% were seen once. Roughly 6% of the sample belongs to the ten largest clones.

V lost 4 bases and J lost 4 bases, and the count of bases not matched to a germline gene is 6. Taken from cysteine to phenylalanine, the CDR3 has 14 residues. Just CDR3 DNA is preserved here, 42 bases in frame from base 1. In the germline V gene (reference sequence), CDR1 corresponds to MNHEY and CDR2 to SMNVEV. This sample stems from a study of blood T cell repertoires in COVID-19 (dated by TCRdb to 2020 to 2022). A note on the overall study: Samples from collaborators originated in the United States, Italy and Spain and spanned both the acute and convalescent phases of COVID-19. Samples came from the ongoing ImmuneRACE study (first 160 participants) plus 1,254 subjects from 6 global collaborators. The sample metadata nearly always contained a de-identified subject ID, COVID-19 status, age in years and sex. HLA class I and class II types, where available, came from metadata supplied by the sample provider rather than from assay-based typing. Subjects who had been exposed to COVID-19, were actively infected with it, or had recovered from it provided the deeply sampled blood TCRbeta repertoires that made up the dataset. The material from the prospective study consisted of cDNA or gDNA derived from T cells, B-cell-depleted T cells, or PBMCs. The repertoires were made available in a free public database intended to serve as a resource for research on the immune response to SARS-CoV-2. Summary of the overall study and its limitations: How much clinical and demographic metadata was included differed by source and by participant, and the metadata was provided uncurated.

Whole blood was collected in K2EDTA tubes by collaborating institutions according to the institutions' own protocols. Collaborator samples were shipped for TCRbeta analysis as frozen whole blood, isolated PBMCs, or DNA extracted from either sample type. In this chain, TRBV27 is recombined with TRBJ1-2; TRBD1 agrees with 7 junctional bases. The sequence was collected from a woman in her sixties or seventies with acute or convalescent COVID-19. The sample consisted of peripheral blood. The bases read TGTGCCAGCAGTTCGGGACAGTGGCCCTATGGCTACACCTTC. This yields the protein CASSSGQWPYGYTF.